A selection of T cell receptor beta chains follows, all from one sample in a study of shared T cell receptors in the human thymus. The table came from immunoSEQ multiplex PCR; TCRdb's copy has only in-frame clones and leaves some out. The sample holds 600,000 to 900,000 clones; roughly 85% are singletons and the top ten take more than 0.01%. This same sample was also taken into another study, of human thymus T cells.

Sequencing was carried out using thymocytes. These receptors originate from a girl under three years old with a congenital heart defect. The conserved cysteine and the conserved F or W are not part of the CDR3 here. Part of the rows lack a size; the others show once, few, many or a class for expanded clones.

J gene: TRBJ2-3; V gene: TRBV11-3; clone size: .; CDR3 protein: ASKGQGSDTQY
J gene: TRBJ2-7; V gene: TRBV10-3; clone size: .; CDR3 protein: AISGDSTYEQY
J gene: TRBJ1-1; V gene: TRBV11-2; clone size: once; CDR3 protein: ASSLESGRGNTEAF
J gene: TRBJ1-6; V gene: TRBV18; clone size: .; CDR3 protein: ASSPRRDSPLH
J gene: TRBJ1-2; V gene: TRBV5-4; clone size: .; CDR3 protein: ASSSTSSRDREWYGYT
J gene: TRBJ1-4; V gene: TRBV5-1; clone size: .; CDR3 protein: ASSPNELQGLNEKLF
J gene: TRBJ2-7; V gene: TRBV18; clone size: .; CDR3 protein: ASSPLDKGPLNSYEQY
J gene: TRBJ2-5; V gene: TRBV5-1; clone size: .; CDR3 protein: ASSFRLAGVQETQY
J gene: TRBJ1-2; V gene: TRBV28; clone size: .; CDR3 protein: ASSPGQHLNYGYT
J gene: TRBJ1-2; V gene: TRBV5-6; clone size: .; CDR3 protein: ASSPTRTNSIYGYT
J gene: TRBJ2-5; V gene: TRBV19; clone size: .; CDR3 protein: ASSIGHPYQETQY